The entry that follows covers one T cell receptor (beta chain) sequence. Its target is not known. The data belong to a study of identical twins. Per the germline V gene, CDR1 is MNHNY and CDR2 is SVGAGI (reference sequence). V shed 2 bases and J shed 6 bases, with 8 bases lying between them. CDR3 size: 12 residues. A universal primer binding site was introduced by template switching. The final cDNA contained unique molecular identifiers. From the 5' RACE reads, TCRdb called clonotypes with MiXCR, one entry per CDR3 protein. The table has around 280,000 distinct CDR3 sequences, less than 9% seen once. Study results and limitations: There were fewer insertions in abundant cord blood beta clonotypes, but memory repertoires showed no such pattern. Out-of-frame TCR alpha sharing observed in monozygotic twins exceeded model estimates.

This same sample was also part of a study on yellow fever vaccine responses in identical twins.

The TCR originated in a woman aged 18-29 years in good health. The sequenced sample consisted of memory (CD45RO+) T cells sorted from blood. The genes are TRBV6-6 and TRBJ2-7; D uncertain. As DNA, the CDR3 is TGTGCCAGCAGTTACGAGATGCGCGAGCAGTACTTC. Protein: CASSYEMREQYF.